Listed below are T cell receptor beta chains from one sample, sequenced in a study of graft-versus-host responses after intestinal transplantation. These receptors have no identified antigens. Data came from immunoSEQ multiplex PCR; TCRdb stores just in-frame clones and leaves some out. The data contain about 86,000 clones, 90% to 95% of them singletons. This sample comprised unstimulated CD8+ T cells sorted from spleen or lymph node cells, obtained before intestinal transplant. Receptors were obtained from a human donor who received an intestinal transplant. CDR3s include the opening cysteine and the closing phenylalanine or tryptophan. The D gene is left open where the match is weak. The size entry is marked missing in some rows and otherwise reads once, few, many or a size class.

d_gene	v_gene	j_gene	abundance	CDR3aa	CDR3nt
TRBD1	TRBV29-1	TRBJ2-7	once	CSVETDREAYEQYF	TGCAGCGTTGAAACGGACAGGGAGGCCTACGAGCAGTACTTC
.	TRBV25-1	TRBJ1-2	.	CASSHGGGKGYTF	TGTGCCAGCAGTCATGGGGGAGGAAAGGGCTACACCTTC
.	TRBV7-9	TRBJ2-7	.	CASSLAPGQSPQGEQYF	TGTGCCAGCAGCTTAGCACCCGGACAGTCCCCTCAGGGCGAGCAGTACTTC
.	TRBV27	TRBJ1-2	.	CASSPLDSSGGGYTF	TGTGCCAGCAGCCCATTGGACAGTTCTGGGGGCGGCTACACCTTC
.	TRBV6-6	TRBJ2-1	.	CASSEPIARGEQFF	TGTGCCAGCAGCGAACCAATCGCCAGGGGTGAGCAGTTCTTC
TRBD1	TRBV7-9	TRBJ1-4	.	CASSLGDSGEKLFF	TGTGCCAGCAGCTTAGGGGACAGTGGCGAAAAACTGTTTTTT
TRBD1	TRBV14	TRBJ1-2	.	CASSPRGLNYGYTF	TGTGCCAGCAGCCCCAGGGGGCTGAACTATGGCTACACCTTC
.	TRBV5-4	TRBJ1-1	.	CASSLFGRGAEAFF	TGTGCCAGCAGCTTGTTCGGCAGGGGTGCTGAAGCTTTCTTT
.	TRBV19	TRBJ1-5	.	CASSSPDRYSLWNNQPQHF	TGTGCCAGTAGTAGCCCGGACAGATACTCCCTTTGGAACAATCAGCCCCAGCATTTT
.	TRBV7-2	TRBJ1-6	.	CASRRYDTSYNSPLHF	TGTGCCAGCAGGCGTTATGATACCTCCTATAATTCACCCCTCCACTTT
TRBD1	TRBV9	TRBJ1-2	.	CASSGQGSDYGYTF	TGTGCCAGCAGCGGACAGGGGTCGGACTATGGCTACACCTTC
.	TRBV5-1	TRBJ2-1	.	CASSLGGPYEQFF	TGCGCCAGCAGCTTGGGCGGTCCCTATGAGCAGTTCTTC
TRBD1	TRBV5-1	TRBJ1-1	few	CASRTGFATEAFF	TGCGCCAGTCGGACAGGGTTCGCCACTGAAGCTTTCTTT
.	TRBV15	TRBJ2-1	.	CATSRDPTVYNEQFF	TGTGCCACCAGCAGAGATCCCACAGTCTACAATGAGCAGTTCTTC
.	TRBV30	TRBJ1-4	.	CAWSALGIANEKLFF	TGTGCCTGGAGTGCATTGGGAATAGCGAATGAAAAACTGTTTTTT
TRBD2	TRBV5-6	TRBJ2-3	.	CASSLAGGDTQYF	TGTGCCAGCAGCCTAGCGGGAGGGGATACGCAGTATTTT
.	TRBV14	TRBJ2-7	.	CASSQDQVGGPEQYF	TGTGCCAGCAGCCAAGATCAGGTGGGGGGGCCCGAGCAGTACTTC
TRBD1	TRBV28	TRBJ2-3	.	CAIARQGATDTQYF	TGTGCCATCGCGCGACAGGGGGCAACAGATACGCAGTATTTT
.	TRBV28	TRBJ2-3	.	CASSFPPDTQYF	TGTGCCAGCAGTTTTCCCCCGGATACGCAGTATTTT
TRBD1	TRBV2	TRBJ2-7	.	CASRGTGGYEQYF	TGTGCCAGCAGAGGGACAGGGGGCTACGAGCAGTACTTC
TRBD1	TRBV30	TRBJ1-2	.	CAWTGQENNYGYTF	TGTGCCTGGACGGGACAGGAAAATAACTATGGCTACACCTTC
TRBD1	TRBV19	TRBJ1-1	.	CASSRDREHVTEAFF	TGTGCCAGTAGTAGGGACAGGGAACATGTCACTGAAGCTTTCTTT
.	TRBV27	TRBJ1-2	.	CASSLGGLYGYTF	TGTGCCAGCAGTCTGGGAGGGTTATACGGCTACACCTTC
TRBD1	TRBV6-5	TRBJ2-7	once	CASSYTGTGVYEQYF	TGTGCCAGCAGTTACACGGGGACAGGGGTCTACGAGCAGTACTTC
.	TRBV19	TRBJ1-1	.	CASSLLKNTEAFF	TGTGCCAGTAGCCTCTTAAAGAACACTGAAGCTTTCTTT
TRBD1	TRBV4-3	TRBJ2-7	.	CASSLDRNHEQYF	TGCGCCAGCAGCCTGGACAGGAACCACGAGCAGTACTTC
.	TRBV5-6	TRBJ2-3	.	CASRGSGTPQRTDTQYF	TGTGCCAGCAGGGGGTCCGGGACTCCCCAGCGCACAGATACGCAGTATTTT
TRBD2	TRBV27	TRBJ2-3	.	CASSFSGGPDTQYF	TGTGCCAGCAGTTTTAGCGGGGGGCCAGATACGCAGTATTTT
.	TRBV29-1	TRBJ2-5	.	CSVVRHRDPQETQYF	TGCAGCGTTGTTAGGCACAGGGACCCCCAAGAGACCCAGTACTTC
.	TRBV28	TRBJ2-7	.	CASSSRGVYEQYF	TGTGCCAGCAGTTCCAGGGGGGTCTACGAGCAGTACTTC
.	TRBV20-1	TRBJ1-1	.	CSAPKDIEAFF	TGCAGTGCCCCCAAGGACATTGAAGCTTTCTTT
.	TRBV7-6	TRBJ1-1	once	CASRTGGTEAFF	TGTGCCAGCAGGACCGGAGGGACTGAAGCTTTCTTT
.	TRBV30	TRBJ2-3	.	CAWSAGTTSTDTQYF	TGTGCCTGGAGTGCCGGGACAACTAGCACAGATACGCAGTATTTT
.	TRBV5-6	TRBJ2-7	.	CASSQGYEQYF	TGTGCCAGCAGCCAGGGATACGAGCAGTACTTC
.	TRBV7-9	TRBJ2-2	.	CASSFGPGELFF	TGTGCCAGCAGCTTCGGTCCCGGGGAGCTGTTTTTT
.	TRBV23-1	TRBJ1-2	.	CASSCLPSWCRAGYTF	TGCGCCAGCAGTTGTCTTCCTTCTTGGTGCAGGGCTGGCTACACCTTC
.	TRBV5-4	TRBJ2-5	.	CASSLVQDQETQYF	TGTGCCAGCAGCTTGGTCCAGGACCAAGAGACCCAGTACTTC
.	TRBV7-9	TRBJ1-3	.	CASSSYTIYF	TGTGCCAGCAGCTCCTACACCATATATTTT
.	TRBV5-1	TRBJ2-3	.	CASSFNSGDTQYF	TGCGCCAGCAGCTTTAATAGCGGCGATACGCAGTATTTT
.	TRBV6-5	TRBJ2-2	.	CASSRQVLAGELFF	TGTGCCAGCAGTAGACAGGTTCTGGCCGGGGAGCTGTTTTTT
TRBD2	TRBV5-4	TRBJ2-7	.	CASSGGGPYEQYF	TGTGCCAGCAGCGGGGGGGGTCCCTACGAGCAGTACTTC
TRBD2	TRBV11-2	TRBJ2-1	.	CASSLGGGFYNEQFF	TGTGCCAGCAGCTTAGGGGGGGGGTTCTACAATGAGCAGTTCTTC
.	TRBV27	TRBJ1-6	once	CASREGIENSPLHF	TGTGCCAGCAGAGAGGGCATCGAGAATTCACCCCTCCACTTT
.	TRBV6-5	TRBJ2-7	few	CASSSQDSEHYEQYF	TGTGCCAGCAGTTCCCAGGACAGTGAACACTACGAGCAGTACTTC
.	TRBV5-4	TRBJ1-6	.	CASSLLNSPLHF	TGTGCCAGCAGCCTATTAAATTCACCCCTCCACTTT
TRBD1	TRBV19	TRBJ2-7	once	CASSFGGTGHYEQYF	TGTGCCAGTAGTTTTGGCGGGACAGGTCACTACGAGCAGTACTTC
TRBD2	TRBV4-1	TRBJ2-7	once	CASSQASGYEQYF	TGCGCCAGCAGCCAAGCTAGCGGCTACGAGCAGTACTTC
.	TRBV9	TRBJ2-7	.	CASSVGGTPSYEQYF	TGTGCCAGCAGCGTAGGGGGGACACCCTCCTACGAGCAGTACTTC
.	TRBV28	TRBJ1-2	.	CASSSEQGSYGYTF	TGTGCCAGCAGTTCGGAACAGGGATCCTATGGCTACACCTTC
.	TRBV29-1	TRBJ1-1	.	CSATGSNTEAFF	TGCAGCGCAACAGGATCGAACACTGAAGCTTTCTTT
.	TRBV4-1	TRBJ2-1	.	CASSLQRSEQFF	TGCGCCAGCAGCCTGCAAAGGAGTGAGCAGTTCTTC
TRBD2	TRBV5-1	TRBJ2-5	.	CASSLGLAGVGSETQYF	TGCGCCAGCAGCTTGGGTCTAGCGGGAGTAGGTAGCGAGACCCAGTACTTC
TRBD2	TRBV6-6	TRBJ2-7	few	CAGAIGGTYEQYF	TGTGCCGGAGCTATCGGGGGGACCTACGAGCAGTACTTC